Below, 5 T cell receptor beta chains from the same sample are listed, as sequenced in a study of cytomegalovirus exposure and HLA in healthy donors. PCR was performed using 60 Vbeta and 13 Jbeta primers. Libraries were prepared by immunoSEQ multiplex PCR; TCRdb keeps only in-frame clonotypes and omits some of them. The sample gives under 250,000 clones, 70% to 80% of which show up once; about 2.8% is in the top ten. The sample taken for sequencing was PBMCs. These receptor sequences come from a woman aged 30 to 39 in good health and CMV-seronegative.

This clone was recorded only once. The CDR3 DNA reads as TGCGCCAGCAGCGGCGAGAGGGGAAACACCATATATTTT. Translation gives CASSGERGNTIYF. The V gene is TRBV5-1, the J gene TRBJ1-3; D is unresolved. The CDR3 consists of 13 residues. Germline-derived CDR1 and CDR2 are SGHRS and YFSETQ. V gave up 4 bases and J gave up 4 bases, with 9 bases separating them.

The chain uses TRBV5-4 and TRBJ2-1; 10 positions match TRBD2. Per the germline V gene, CDR1 is SGHNT and CDR2 is YYREEE (reference sequence). The CDR3 is made up of 16 amino acids. The junction had 9 bases not matched to a gene; V was cut back by 5 bases and J by 4 bases. CDR3 protein: CASRDPSGGLYNEQFF. CDR3 bases: TGTGCCAGCAGGGACCCTAGCGGGGGCCTGTACAATGAGCAGTTCTTC.

The chain combines TRBV4-1 with TRBJ1-5; maybe TRBD1 (6 bases). CDR3 length: 15 amino acids. V lost 4 bases and J 4 bases, leaving 14 bases between the germline ends. CDR1 is MGHRA and CDR2 is YSYEKL in the germline V gene. The CDR3 here is CASSRKDSPNQPQHF. The CDR3 DNA reads as TGCGCCAGCAGCCGGAAGGACAGTCCTAATCAGCCCCAGCATTTT.

To note about this clone: Germline is not matched at one junction end, which may reflect a read error. This chain connects TRBV7-7 to TRBJ2-7, with D tentatively TRBD1 (6 bases). From germline, CDR1 is SSHAT and CDR2 FNYEAQ (reference sequence). The CDR3 is 14 amino acids. CDR3 loop: CASSLRPGAYEQYF. CDR3 DNA: TGTGCTAGCAGCCTCCGTCCAGGGGCCTACGAGCAGTACTTC.

The genes are TRBV5-1 and TRBJ1-6, with a tentative D call TRBD1 (6 bases). Germline lookup yields CDR1 SGHRS and CDR2 YFSETQ. This CDR3 is built from 15 residues. V was trimmed by 3 bases and J by 7 bases, leaving 14 bases between them. The CDR3 DNA reads as TGCGCCAGCAGCTCACAGGGTCTAGGGAATTCACCCCTCCACTTT. Translating gives CASSSQGLGNSPLHF.